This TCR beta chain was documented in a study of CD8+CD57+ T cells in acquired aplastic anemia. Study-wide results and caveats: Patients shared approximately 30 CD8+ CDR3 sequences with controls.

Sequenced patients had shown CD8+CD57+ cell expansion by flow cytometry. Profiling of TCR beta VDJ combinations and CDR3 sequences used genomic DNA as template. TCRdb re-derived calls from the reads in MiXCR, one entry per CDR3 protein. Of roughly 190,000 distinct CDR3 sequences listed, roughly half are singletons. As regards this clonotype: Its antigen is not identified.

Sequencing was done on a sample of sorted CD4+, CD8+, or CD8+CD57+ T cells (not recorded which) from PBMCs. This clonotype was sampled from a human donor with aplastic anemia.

The DNA of the CDR3 is TGTGCCAGCAGACCCGCAGGGTCCTATGGCTACACCTTC. Its translation is CASRPAGSYGYTF. The chain is built from TRBV28 and TRBJ1-2; possibly TRBD1 for D (5 bases). The CDR3 covers 13 residues. The germline gives CDR1 MDHEN, CDR2 SYDVKM. Trimming left V 6 bases short and J 4 bases short, with 12 bases between.